The clone carrying this T cell receptor beta chain was counted many times. The data belong to a study of T cells after yellow fever vaccination. Via MiXCR, TCRdb re-called the 5' RACE reads, giving one row per CDR3 protein. The sample yields over 120,000 distinct CDR3 sequences, just over 6.5% seen once. Germline V gene sequence: CDR1 MNHEY, CDR2 SVGAGI. V lost 10 bases, J lost 3 bases, and 7 bases stayed unmatched. This CDR3 comprises 14 residues. The clonotype was recovered from a man aged 25-45 years who received the YFV17D yellow fever vaccine. The rearrangement links TRBV6-5 to TRBJ2-3; TRBD1 matches 10 bases. The sequenced sample was CD4+ T cells sorted from PBMCs, obtained 10 days after the yellow fever booster vaccination. The CDR3 reads CATAWGQGTDTQYF. The CDR3 DNA is TGTGCCACCGCCTGGGGACAGGGGACAGATACGCAGTATTTT.